Following are 10 T cell receptor beta chains from one sample sequenced in a study of T cells after yellow fever vaccination. In TCRdb, the 5' RACE reads were re-called with MiXCR into one record per CDR3 protein. This table holds about 350,000 distinct CDR3 sequences, about 12% found once. The sequencing used CD4+ T cells sorted from PBMCs, collected 15 days after the yellow fever booster vaccination. The receptor source for this set is a man younger than 35 who received the YFV17D yellow fever vaccine.

The CDR3 nucleotides read TGTGCCAGCTCACCACCGGGTCTACGGGAGACCCAGTACTTC. Translation: CASSPPGLRETQYF. The V and J genes are TRBV18 and TRBJ2-5; D is ambiguous. The CDR3 totals 14 residues. The V end lost 0 bases, the J end lost 5 bases, and 10 bases lay between the germline ends. Germline loops: CDR1 KGHSH, CDR2 LQKENI.

This clonotype turned up a few times. This chain connects TRBV3-1 to TRBJ1-2, with D perhaps TRBD1 (5 bases). This CDR3 is built from 11 residues. The V end lost 0 bases, the J end lost 11 bases, and 7 bases lay between the germline ends. Germline V lookup: CDR1 LGHDT, CDR2 YNNKEL (reference sequence). This CDR3 reads CASSQEGEYTF. CDR3 nucleotide sequence: TGTGCCAGCAGCCAAGAGGGGGAGTACACCTTC.

This clonotype turned up a few times. The chain links TRBV10-1 to TRBJ2-7; no definite D call. V was pared by 0 bases and J by 4 bases, with 7 bases between. CDR1 is WNHNN, CDR2 SYGVQD, per germline (reference sequence). The CDR3 has 13 amino acids. CDR3 protein: CASSESPGYEQYF. CDR3 DNA sequence: TGCGCCAGCAGTGAGTCCCCAGGATACGAGCAGTACTTC.

In its sample, this clonotype was seen many times. The rearrangement links TRBV7-2 to TRBJ2-5, with D perhaps TRBD1 or TRBD2 (6 bases each). V lost 3 bases to trimming and J lost 2 bases, with 16 bases between them. In germline, CDR1 is SGHTA, CDR2 FQGNSA. The CDR3 covers 16 residues. CDR3 sequence: CASSFNGGRKQETQYF. CDR3 DNA sequence: TGTGCCAGCAGCTTTAATGGGGGGCGGAAACAAGAGACCCAGTACTTC.

The chain joins TRBV7-9 to TRBJ2-1, with D unresolved. Germline V gene lookup returns CDR1 SEHNR and CDR2 FQNEAQ (reference sequence). CDR3 size: 14 residues. The ends were cut back, 2 bases at V and 5 bases at J, with 10 bases in the middle. The chain's CDR3 is CASSLSRANNEQFF. Written as DNA, the CDR3 is TGTGCCAGCAGCTTATCCCGGGCCAACAATGAGCAGTTCTTC.

This clonotype has more than one count but fewer than ten. This chain joins TRBV10-3 and TRBJ2-7, with a weak D call TRBD2 (6 bases). The germline CDR1 and CDR2 sequences are ENHRY and SYGVKD. The ends were cut back, 6 bases at V and 7 bases at J, with 13 bases in the middle. The CDR3 loop spans 12 amino acids. CDR3 nucleotides: TGTGCCATCAGCCGAGGAGGAGGGGAGCAGTACGTC. This translates into CAISRGGGEQYV.

The CDR3 nucleotides read TGTGCCAGCAGCCCAGCCAGACAGGATCCAGAGACCCAGTACTTC. Amino acids: CASSPARQDPETQYF. This chain connects TRBV7-2 to TRBJ2-5; TRBD1 is a possible D gene (6 bases). CDR3 length: 15 amino acids. CDR1 and CDR2 (germline): SGHTA, FQGNSA. Deletions cut 5 bases from V and 4 bases from J, with 17 bases between.

The sample holds a few counts of this clonotype. This rearrangement joins TRBV12-3 or TRBV12-4 to TRBJ2-7, with 12 bases that match TRBD1. The CDR3 totals 18 residues. The J segment lost 6 bases and the V segment lost 6 bases, leaving 18 bases of the junction unmatched. The CDR3 here is CASSRDRGPSGTSSEQYF. The DNA for the CDR3 is TGTGCCAGCAGCCGGGACAGGGGGCCATCGGGAACTTCTTCCGAGCAGTACTTC.

This clonotype was observed many times. V usage is TRBV6-4 and J usage is TRBJ2-1, with a tentative D call TRBD2 (6 bases). Trimming shortened V by 6 bases and J by 8 bases, and 14 bases separated the two germline ends. This CDR3 comprises 13 residues. Germline V gene data show CDR1 as MRHNA and CDR2 as SNTAGT. The CDR3 bases are TGTGCCAGCAGCCAATGGGGGACTTATGAGCAGTTCTTC. Amino acids: CASSQWGTYEQFF.

Here the CDR3 DNA reads TGTGCCAGCAGCTTACATTGGGCCGTGAGCACAGATACGCAGTATTTT. It specifies CASSLHWAVSTDTQYF. This chain uses TRBV7-2 with TRBJ2-3; D gene uncertain. Germline V gene sequence: CDR1 SGHTA, CDR2 FQGNSA. This CDR3 spans 16 amino acids. The V gene lost 2 bases and the J gene lost 0 bases, with 12 bases spanning the gap.